This record concerns one TCR beta chain sequence. At one boundary the junction diverges from the germline segment, which might be a read error. This record belongs to a study of T cell changes during pregnancy in multiple sclerosis. Here immunoSEQ multiplex PCR was the method, and the copy in TCRdb shows in-frame clones only, minus some. Counted here are 55,000 to 75,000 clones, under 95% occurring once; the ten biggest clones make up approximately 1.5%. Per germline, CDR1 SNHLY and CDR2 FYNNEI. The CDR3 is 15 residues long. V usage is TRBV2 and J usage is TRBJ2-3; TRBD1 aligns across 8 bases. This clonotype was sampled from a female donor in good health, enrolled as a control in a pregnancy study. The sample was peripheral blood, taken in the third trimester of pregnancy. The CDR3 DNA sequence: TGTGCCAGCAGTGATCGACAGGGGAGGACAGATCCGCAGTATTTT. It codes for CASSDRQGRTDPQYF.